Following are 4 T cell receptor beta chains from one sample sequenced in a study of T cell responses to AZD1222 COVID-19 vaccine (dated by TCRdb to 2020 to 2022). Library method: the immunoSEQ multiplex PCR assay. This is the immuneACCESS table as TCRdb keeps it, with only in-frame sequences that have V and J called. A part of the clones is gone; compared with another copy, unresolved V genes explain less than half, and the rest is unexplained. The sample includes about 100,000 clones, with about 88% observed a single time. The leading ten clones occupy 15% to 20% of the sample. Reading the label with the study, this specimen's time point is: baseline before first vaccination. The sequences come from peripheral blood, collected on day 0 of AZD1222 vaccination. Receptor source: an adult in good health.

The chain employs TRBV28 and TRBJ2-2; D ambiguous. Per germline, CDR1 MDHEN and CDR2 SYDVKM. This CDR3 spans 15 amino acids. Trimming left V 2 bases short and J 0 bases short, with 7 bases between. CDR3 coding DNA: TGTGCCAGCAGTTTAGACGTAGCGAACACCGGGGAGCTGTTTTTT. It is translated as CASSLDVANTGELFF.

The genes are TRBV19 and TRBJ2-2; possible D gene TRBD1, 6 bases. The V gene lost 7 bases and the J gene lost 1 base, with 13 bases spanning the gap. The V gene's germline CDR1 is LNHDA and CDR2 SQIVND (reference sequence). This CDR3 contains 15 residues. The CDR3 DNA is TGTGCCAGTACCCTATTGACAGGGAACACCGGGGAGCTGTTTTTT. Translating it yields CASTLLTGNTGELFF.

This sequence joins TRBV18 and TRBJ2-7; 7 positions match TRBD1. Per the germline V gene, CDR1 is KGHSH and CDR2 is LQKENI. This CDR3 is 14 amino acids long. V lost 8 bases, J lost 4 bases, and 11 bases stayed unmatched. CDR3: CASKRDSSIYEQYF. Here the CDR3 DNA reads TGTGCCAGCAAACGGGACAGTTCAATTTACGAGCAGTACTTC.

For the CDR3, the DNA is TGTGCCACCAGTGATTCGGCCGGGATTGAAAAACTGTTTTTT. It yields the protein CATSDSAGIEKLFF. The rearrangement joins TRBV24-1 to TRBJ1-4; unclear D gene. CDR3 length equals 14 residues. Trimming stripped 2 bases from V and 7 bases from J, with 10 bases between. Germline CDR1 KGHDR, CDR2 SFDVKD.